The clone carrying this TCR beta chain turned up a few times. Stated time point: newly diagnosed GD, antithyroid drugs for less than 3 months. The TCR library was made from RNA that had been extracted from PBMCs in TRIzol. Libraries of TCR beta came from iRepertoire HTBI primers plus Arm-PCR of CDR3 regions. One entry per CDR3 protein results from TCRdb running MiXCR on the multiplex PCR reads. The repertoire includes 300,000 to 400,000 distinct CDR3 sequences, around 17% of them detected once, and around 27% sits in the top ten. The sample originates from a study of regulatory T cells in long-lasting Graves disease. Germline loops: CDR1 MNHEY, CDR2 SMNVEV (reference sequence). V lost 6 bases and J lost 7, with 13 bases in between. The CDR3 is 14 amino acids. A further study also used this sample, focusing on T cells in Graves' hyperthyroidism and ophthalmopathy.

The chain couples TRBV27 to TRBJ1-6; D may be TRBD1 (5 bases). This clonotype was obtained from a middle-aged man with Graves disease. Sequenced material: peripheral blood mononuclear cells (PBMCs), taken at new diagnosis, from a patient treated with antithyroid drugs. CDR3 sequence reads: CASRWDSGNSPLHF. The CDR3, as DNA: TGTGCCAGCAGATGGGACTCCGGGAATTCACCCCTCCACTTT.